This TCR beta chain was captured in a study of blood T cell repertoires in COVID-19. Turning to the study itself: Samples of COVID-19 (acute and convalescent) were obtained from the United States, Italy and Spain. T cells, B-cell-depleted T cells, or PBMCs provided the cDNA or gDNA that served as material.

Source study methods: Reference gene primers were amplified, and this amplification served to estimate nucleated cell counts. Clones were read by immunoSEQ multiplex PCR, and TCRdb kept only the in-frame ones, dropping some. V and J calls plus clone size are reproduced from that table; the DNA served to infer D and trimming. Of 100,000 to 150,000 clones in the sample, 74% are singletons; the top ten hold around 5.5%. V was shortened by 0 bases and J by 8 bases, with 25 bases between the two germline ends. There are 18 residues in the CDR3. Germline lookup yields CDR1 SGHNT and CDR2 YENEEA. The chain couples TRBV11-3 to TRBJ1-2, with D possibly being TRBD1 (5 bases). Sequencing was carried out using peripheral blood. This TCR was sampled from a man aged 60 to 69 with acute or convalescent COVID-19. The CDR3 nucleotides read TGTGCCAGCAGCTTAGAGGGTCGGGCAGGGAGGCCTAAACGGGGCTACACCTTC. Residues: CASSLEGRAGRPKRGYTF.